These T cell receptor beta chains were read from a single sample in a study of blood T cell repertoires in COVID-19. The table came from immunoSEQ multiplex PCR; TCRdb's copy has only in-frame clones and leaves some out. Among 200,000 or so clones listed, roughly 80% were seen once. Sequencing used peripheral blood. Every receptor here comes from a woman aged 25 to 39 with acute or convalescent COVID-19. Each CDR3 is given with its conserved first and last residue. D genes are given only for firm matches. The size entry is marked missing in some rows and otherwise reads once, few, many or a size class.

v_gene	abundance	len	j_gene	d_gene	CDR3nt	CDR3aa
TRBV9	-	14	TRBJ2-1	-	TGTGCCAGCAGCGTCGGGGGTTCATACAATGAGCAGTTCTTC	CASSVGGSYNEQFF
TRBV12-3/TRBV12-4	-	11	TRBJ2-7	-	TGTGCCAGCAGTTTCCTCTACGAGCAGTACTTC	CASSFLYEQYF
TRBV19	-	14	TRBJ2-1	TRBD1	TGTGCCAGTAGAAGAGGGGGCGGGTACAATGAGCAGTTCTTC	CASRRGGGYNEQFF
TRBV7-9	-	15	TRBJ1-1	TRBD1	TGTGCCAGCAGCCCGCCGACAGGGGTGAACACTGAAGCTTTCTTT	CASSPPTGVNTEAFF
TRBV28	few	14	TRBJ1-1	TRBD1	TGTGCCAGCAGTTTTGGGACAGGGGTTTTTGAAACTTTCTTT	CASSFGTGVFETFF
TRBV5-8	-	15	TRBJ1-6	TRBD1	TGTGCCAGCAGCTTATCACAGGGGTACCGCTCACCCCTCCACTTT	CASSLSQGYRSPLHF
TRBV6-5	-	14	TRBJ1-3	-	TGTGCCAGCAGCAAATACAACTCTGGAAACACCATATATTTT	CASSKYNSGNTIYF
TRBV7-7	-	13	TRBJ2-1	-	TGTGCTAGCAGCTTAGGGAAGACTACCCCTCAATTCTTC	CASSLGKTTPQFF
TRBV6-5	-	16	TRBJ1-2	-	TGTGCCAGCAGTTACTCCCCCAGGGACTCTAACTATGGCTACACCTTC	CASSYSPRDSNYGYTF
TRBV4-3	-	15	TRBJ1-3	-	TGCGCCAGCAGCCCCGGGACGGGGGCTGGAAACACCATATATTTT	CASSPGTGAGNTIYF
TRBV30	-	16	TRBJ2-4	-	TGTGCCTGGAGTGTACAGCAGGGGCTAGCCAAAAACATTCAGTACTTC	CAWSVQQGLAKNIQYF
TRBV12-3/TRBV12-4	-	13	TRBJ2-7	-	TGTGCCAGCAGCCGAGTCGCGAGCCACGAGCAGTACTTC	CASSRVASHEQYF
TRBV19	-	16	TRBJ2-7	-	TGTGCCAGTAGTCCCCGGGGCAGGGGCGGAGGTTACGAGCAGTACTTC	CASSPRGRGGGYEQYF
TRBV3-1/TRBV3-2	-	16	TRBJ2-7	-	TGTGCCAGCAGCCAAGAAGGATATGAGGCAGGGCGCGAGCAGTACTTC	CASSQEGYEAGREQYF
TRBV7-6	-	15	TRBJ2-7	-	TGTGCCAGCAGCTTAGAATTAGCCGGGGTATACGAGCAGTACTTC	CASSLELAGVYEQYF
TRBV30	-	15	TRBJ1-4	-	TGTGCCTGGGGTCGGGGGGCTGGCACTAATGAAAAACTGTTTTTT	CAWGRGAGTNEKLFF
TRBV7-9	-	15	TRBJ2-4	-	TGTGCCAGCAGCTTAGACGGCGGGACCAAAAACATTCAGTACTTC	CASSLDGGTKNIQYF
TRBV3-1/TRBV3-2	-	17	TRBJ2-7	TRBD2	TGTGCCAGCAGCCGGGTCGGCGGGAGTGGAGGCTTCTACGAGCAGTACTTC	CASSRVGGSGGFYEQYF
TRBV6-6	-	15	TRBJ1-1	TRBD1	TGTGCCAGCAGTTACTCAAACAGGGGGGTTCGAACGGCTTTCTTT	CASSYSNRGVRTAFF
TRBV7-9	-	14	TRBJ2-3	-	TGTGCCAGCAGCTTATCGCAGAGCACAGATACGCAGTATTTT	CASSLSQSTDTQYF
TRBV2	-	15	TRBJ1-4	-	TGTGCCAGCAGTGCATTTTCACCAGATAATGAAAAACTGTTTTTT	CASSAFSPDNEKLFF
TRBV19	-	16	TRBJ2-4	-	TGTGCCAGTAGCACGTTCGGCAGGGGAGCCAAAAACATTCAGTACTTC	CASSTFGRGAKNIQYF
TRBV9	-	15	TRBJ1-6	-	TGTGCCAGCCAAACAGGGCCCTCCTATAATTCACCCCTCCACTTT	CASQTGPSYNSPLHF
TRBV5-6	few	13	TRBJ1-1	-	TGTGCCAGCAGCAGATCCAGGGTCACTGAAGCTTTCTTT	CASSRSRVTEAFF
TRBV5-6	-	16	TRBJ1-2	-	TGTGCCAGCAGCTTGGCCCCACAGGGAGCTAACTATGGCTACACCTTC	CASSLAPQGANYGYTF
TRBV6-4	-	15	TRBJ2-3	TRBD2	TGTGCCAGCAGTGAGGGACTAGCGGGTTTAGATACGCAGTATTTT	CASSEGLAGLDTQYF
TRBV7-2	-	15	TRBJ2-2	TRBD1	TGTGCCAGCAGCTTTTTGACAGGGCACACCGGGGAGCTGTTTTTT	CASSFLTGHTGELFF
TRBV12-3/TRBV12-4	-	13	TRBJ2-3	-	TGTGCCAGCAGTTTAAACGAGCGGGATACGCAGTATTTT	CASSLNERDTQYF
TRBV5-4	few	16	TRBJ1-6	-	TGTGCCAGCAGCGCCGGACAGAGGGGCTATAATTCACCCCTCCACTTT	CASSAGQRGYNSPLHF
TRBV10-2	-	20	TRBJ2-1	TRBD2	TGCGCCAGCAGTGCGACCGGGACTAGCGGGATTCGAAGCTCCTACAATGAGCAGTTCTTC	CASSATGTSGIRSSYNEQFF
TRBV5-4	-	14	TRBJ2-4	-	TGTGCCAGCAGCACACAGCTACAGGCCAACATTCAGTACTTC	CASSTQLQANIQYF
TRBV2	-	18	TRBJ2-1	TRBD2	TGTGCCAGCAAAATTGACAGGGTTAGCGGGGGGACCTCGGGTGAGCAGTTCTTC	CASKIDRVSGGTSGEQFF
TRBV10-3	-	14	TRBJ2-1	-	TGTGCCATCAGTGCCCCCCGACTAGACAATGAGCAGTTCTTC	CAISAPRLDNEQFF
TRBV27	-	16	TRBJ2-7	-	TGTGCCAGCAGTTTATCAAAGCGACCAGCGGTATACGAGCAGTACTTC	CASSLSKRPAVYEQYF
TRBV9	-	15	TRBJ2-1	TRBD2	TGTGCCAGCAGCAAAACGGGGGGGCGTCTCAATGAGCAGTTCTTC	CASSKTGGRLNEQFF
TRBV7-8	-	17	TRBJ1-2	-	TGTGCCAGCAGCTTTATGGCCCTGGACACACCTCGGTCTCGCTACACCTTC	CASSFMALDTPRSRYTF
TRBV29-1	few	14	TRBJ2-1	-	TGCAGCGTTGAAGCCTACGATCCTTGGAATGAGCAGTTCTTC	CSVEAYDPWNEQFF
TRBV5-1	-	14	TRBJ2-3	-	TGCGCCAGCAGCTCCGGACTTGATACAGATACGCAGTATTTT	CASSSGLDTDTQYF